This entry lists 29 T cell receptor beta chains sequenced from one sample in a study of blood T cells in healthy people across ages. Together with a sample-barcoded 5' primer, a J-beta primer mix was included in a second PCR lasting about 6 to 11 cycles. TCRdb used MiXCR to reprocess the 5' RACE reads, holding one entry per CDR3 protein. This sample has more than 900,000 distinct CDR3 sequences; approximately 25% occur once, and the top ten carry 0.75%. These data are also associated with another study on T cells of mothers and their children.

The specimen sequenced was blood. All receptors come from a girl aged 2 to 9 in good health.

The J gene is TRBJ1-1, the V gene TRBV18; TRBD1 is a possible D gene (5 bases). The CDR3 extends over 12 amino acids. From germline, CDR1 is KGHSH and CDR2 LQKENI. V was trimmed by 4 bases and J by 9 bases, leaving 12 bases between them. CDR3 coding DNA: TGTGCCAGCTCACATACCCGACAGAAAGCTTTCTTT. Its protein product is CASSHTRQKAFF.

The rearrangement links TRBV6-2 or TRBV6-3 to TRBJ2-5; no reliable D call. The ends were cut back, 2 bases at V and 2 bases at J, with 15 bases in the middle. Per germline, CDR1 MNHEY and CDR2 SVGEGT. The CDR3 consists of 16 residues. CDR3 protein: CASSYPTEVAQETQYF. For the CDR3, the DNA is TGTGCCAGCAGTTACCCTACGGAAGTTGCTCAAGAGACCCAGTACTTC.

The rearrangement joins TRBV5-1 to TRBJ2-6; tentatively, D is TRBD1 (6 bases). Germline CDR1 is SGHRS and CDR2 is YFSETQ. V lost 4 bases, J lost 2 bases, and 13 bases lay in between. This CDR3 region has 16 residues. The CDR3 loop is CASSRTTGTGANVLTF. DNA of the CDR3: TGCGCCAGCAGCCGTACTACAGGGACTGGGGCCAACGTCCTGACTTTC. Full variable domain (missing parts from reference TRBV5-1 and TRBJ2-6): KAGVTQTPRYLIKTRGQQVTLSCSPISGHRSVSWYQQTPGQGLQFLFEYFSETQRNKGNFPGRFSGRQFSNSRSEMNVSTLELGDSALYLCASSRTTGTGANVLTFGAGSRLTVL.

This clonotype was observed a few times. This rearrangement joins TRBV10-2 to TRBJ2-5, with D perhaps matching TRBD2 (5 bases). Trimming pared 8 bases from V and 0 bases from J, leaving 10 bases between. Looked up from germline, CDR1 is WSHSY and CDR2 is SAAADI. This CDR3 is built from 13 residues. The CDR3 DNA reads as TGCGCCAGCCGAGCGGACTACCAAGAGACCCAGTACTTC. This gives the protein CASRADYQETQYF.

The CDR3 sequence: CASSLGRFNEKLFF. CDR3 DNA: TGTGCCAGCAGCTTAGGACGGTTTAATGAAAAACTGTTTTTT. This chain connects TRBV7-2 to TRBJ1-4; D gene unclear. The V and J ends lost 1 base and 4 bases respectively, with 7 bases between them. The germline V gene encodes CDR1 SGHTA and CDR2 FQGNSA. The CDR3 totals 14 residues.

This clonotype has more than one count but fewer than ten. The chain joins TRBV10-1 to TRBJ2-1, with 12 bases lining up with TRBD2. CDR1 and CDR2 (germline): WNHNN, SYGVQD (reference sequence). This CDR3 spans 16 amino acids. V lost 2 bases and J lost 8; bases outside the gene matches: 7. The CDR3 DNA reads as TGCGCCAGCAGTGAGGAAAGACTAGCGGGAGTGGATGAGCAGTTCTTC. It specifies CASSEERLAGVDEQFF.

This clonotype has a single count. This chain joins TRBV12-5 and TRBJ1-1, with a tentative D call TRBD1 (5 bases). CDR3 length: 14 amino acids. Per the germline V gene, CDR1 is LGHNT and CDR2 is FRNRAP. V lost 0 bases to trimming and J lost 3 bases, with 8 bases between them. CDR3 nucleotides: TGTGCTAGTGGTTTGGTACAGGAGGACACTGAAGCTTTCTTT. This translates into CASGLVQEDTEAFF.

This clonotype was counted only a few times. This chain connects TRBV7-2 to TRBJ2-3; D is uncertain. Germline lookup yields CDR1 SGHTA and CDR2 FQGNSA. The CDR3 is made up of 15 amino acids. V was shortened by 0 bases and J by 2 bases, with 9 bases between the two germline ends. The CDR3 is CASSLAVGFTDTQYF. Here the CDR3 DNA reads TGTGCCAGCAGCTTAGCGGTCGGCTTCACAGATACGCAGTATTTT.

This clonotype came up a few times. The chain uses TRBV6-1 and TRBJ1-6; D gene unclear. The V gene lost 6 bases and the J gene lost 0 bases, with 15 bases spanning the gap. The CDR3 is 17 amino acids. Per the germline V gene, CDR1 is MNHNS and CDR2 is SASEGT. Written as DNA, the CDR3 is TGTGCCAGCAGCTTGAATAGCCTGAGCTCCTATAATTCACCCCTCCACTTT. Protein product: CASSLNSLSSYNSPLHF.

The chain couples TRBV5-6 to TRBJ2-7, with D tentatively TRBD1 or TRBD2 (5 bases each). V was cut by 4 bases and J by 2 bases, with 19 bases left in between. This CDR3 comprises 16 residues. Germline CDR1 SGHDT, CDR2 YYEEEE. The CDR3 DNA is TGTGCCAGCAGCACAGGCGGTGGAGGCAGCACCTACGAGCAGTACTTC. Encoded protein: CASSTGGGGSTYEQYF.

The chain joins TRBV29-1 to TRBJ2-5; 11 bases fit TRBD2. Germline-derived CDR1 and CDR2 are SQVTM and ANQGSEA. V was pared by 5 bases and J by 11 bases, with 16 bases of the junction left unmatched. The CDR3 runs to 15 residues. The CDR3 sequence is CSVWLAGGRTPVQYF. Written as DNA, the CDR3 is TGCAGCGTTTGGCTAGCGGGGGGCAGGACCCCTGTGCAGTACTTC.

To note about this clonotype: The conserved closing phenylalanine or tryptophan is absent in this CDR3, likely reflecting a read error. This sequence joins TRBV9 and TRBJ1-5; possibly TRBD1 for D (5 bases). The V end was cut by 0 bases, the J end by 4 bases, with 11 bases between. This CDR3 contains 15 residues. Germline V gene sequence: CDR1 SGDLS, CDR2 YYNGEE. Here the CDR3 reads CASSVGSGGNQPQHS. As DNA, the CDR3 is TGTGCCAGCAGCGTAGGTTCCGGGGGTAATCAGCCCCAGCATTCT.

The CDR3 sequence: CASSYASGDTETQYF. DNA for the CDR3: TGTGCCAGCAGTTATGCATCAGGGGACACGGAGACCCAGTACTTC. The chain is built from TRBV7-2 and TRBJ2-5; possible D gene TRBD1, 6 bases. The CDR3 totals 15 residues. The germline V gene encodes CDR1 SGHTA and CDR2 FQGNSA. Trimming took 6 bases from V and 5 from J, leaving 19 bases between them. The full variable domain, rest sourced from reference TRBV7-2 and TRBJ2-5, is GAGVSQSPSNKVTEKGKDVELRCDPISGHTALYWYRQSLGQGLEFLIYFQGNSAPDKSGLPSDRFSAERTGGSVSTLTIQRTQQEDSAVYLCASSYASGDTETQYFGPGTRLLVL.

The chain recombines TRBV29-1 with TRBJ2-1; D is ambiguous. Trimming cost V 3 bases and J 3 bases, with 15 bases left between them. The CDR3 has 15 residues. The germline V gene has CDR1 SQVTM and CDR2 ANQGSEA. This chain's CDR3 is CSVEVAEPVYNEQFF. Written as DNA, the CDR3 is TGCAGCGTTGAGGTAGCTGAACCAGTCTACAATGAGCAGTTCTTC.

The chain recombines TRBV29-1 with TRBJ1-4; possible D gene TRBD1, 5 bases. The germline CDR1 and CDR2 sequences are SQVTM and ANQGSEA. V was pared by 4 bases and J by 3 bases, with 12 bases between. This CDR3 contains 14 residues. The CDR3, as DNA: TGCAGCGTTGTAGATACGGGGGCTAATGAAAAACTGTTTTTT. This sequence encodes CSVVDTGANEKLFF. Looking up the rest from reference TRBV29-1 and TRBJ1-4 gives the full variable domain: SAVISQKPSRDICQRGTSLTIQCQVDSQVTMMFWYRQQPGQSLTLIATANQGSEATYESGFVIDKFPISRPNLTFSTLTVSNMSPEDSSIYLCSVVDTGANEKLFFGSGTQLSVL.

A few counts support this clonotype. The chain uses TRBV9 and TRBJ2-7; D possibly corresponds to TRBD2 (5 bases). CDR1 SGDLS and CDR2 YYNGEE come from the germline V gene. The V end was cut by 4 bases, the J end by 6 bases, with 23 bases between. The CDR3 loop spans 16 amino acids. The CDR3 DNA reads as TGTGCCAGCAGCCCCGGGTTTTTGGGAGCAGACGGCGAGCAGTACTTC. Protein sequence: CASSPGFLGADGEQYF.

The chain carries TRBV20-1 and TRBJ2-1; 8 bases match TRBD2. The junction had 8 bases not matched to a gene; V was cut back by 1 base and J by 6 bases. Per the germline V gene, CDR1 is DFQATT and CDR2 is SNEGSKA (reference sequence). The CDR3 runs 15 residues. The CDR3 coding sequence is TGCAGTGCTAGAGGATTAGCGGGAAAGGGCAATGAGCAGTTCTTC. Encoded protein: CSARGLAGKGNEQFF.

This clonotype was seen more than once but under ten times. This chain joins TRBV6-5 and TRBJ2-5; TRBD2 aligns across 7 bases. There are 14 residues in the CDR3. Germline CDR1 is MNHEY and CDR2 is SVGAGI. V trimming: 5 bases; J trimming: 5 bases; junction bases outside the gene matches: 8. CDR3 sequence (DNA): TGTGCCAGCAGTAACCGGGGGGTTGGGGAGACCCAGTACTTC. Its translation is CASSNRGVGETQYF.

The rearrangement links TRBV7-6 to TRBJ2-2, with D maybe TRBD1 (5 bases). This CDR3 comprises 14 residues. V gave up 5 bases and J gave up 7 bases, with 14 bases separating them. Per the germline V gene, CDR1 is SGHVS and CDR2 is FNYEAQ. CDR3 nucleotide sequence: TGTGCCAGCAGCCTAGAAGTTCAGGGCGGGGAGCTGTTTTTT. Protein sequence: CASSLEVQGGELFF.

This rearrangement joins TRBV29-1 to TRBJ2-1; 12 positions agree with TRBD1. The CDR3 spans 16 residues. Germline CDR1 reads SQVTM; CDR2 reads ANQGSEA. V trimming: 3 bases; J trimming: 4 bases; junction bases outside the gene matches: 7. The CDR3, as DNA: TGCAGCGTTGATTACCCGGGACAGGGGGCGTACAATGAGCAGTTCTTC. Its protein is CSVDYPGQGAYNEQFF.

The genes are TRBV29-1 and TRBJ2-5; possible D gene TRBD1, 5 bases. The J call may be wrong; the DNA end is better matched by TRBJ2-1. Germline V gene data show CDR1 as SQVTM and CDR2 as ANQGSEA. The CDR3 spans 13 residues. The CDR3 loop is CSVEEDKYNEQFF. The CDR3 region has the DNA TGCAGCGTTGAAGAGGACAAGTACAATGAGCAGTTCTTC.

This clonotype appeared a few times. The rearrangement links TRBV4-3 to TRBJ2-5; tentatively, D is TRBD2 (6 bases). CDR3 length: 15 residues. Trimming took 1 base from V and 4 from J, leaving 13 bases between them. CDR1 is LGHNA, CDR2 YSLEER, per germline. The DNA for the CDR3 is TGCGCCAGCAGCCAAGGCACGGCGGGGCGAGAGACCCAGTACTTC. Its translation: CASSQGTAGRETQYF.

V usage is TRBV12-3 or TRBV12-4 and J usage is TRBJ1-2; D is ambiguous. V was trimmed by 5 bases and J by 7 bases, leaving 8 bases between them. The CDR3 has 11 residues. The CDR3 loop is CASSQTAGYTF. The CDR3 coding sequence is TGTGCCAGCAGTCAAACAGCTGGCTACACCTTC.

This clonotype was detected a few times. CDR3 in DNA: TGTGCCAGCAGCGTAGCGGTCATCCCTGGGGCCAACGTCCTGACTTTC. Its protein is CASSVAVIPGANVLTF. The chain is built from TRBV9 and TRBJ2-6, with no clear D. Per germline, CDR1 SGDLS and CDR2 YYNGEE. CDR3 length equals 16 residues. The V end was cut by 0 bases, the J end by 2 bases, with 9 bases between.

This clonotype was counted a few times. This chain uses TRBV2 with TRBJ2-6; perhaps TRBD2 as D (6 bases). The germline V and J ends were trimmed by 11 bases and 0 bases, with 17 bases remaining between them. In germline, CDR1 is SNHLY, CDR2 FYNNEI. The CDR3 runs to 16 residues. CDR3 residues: CAGFRDSPSGANVLTF. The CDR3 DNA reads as TGTGCCGGTTTCCGGGACTCTCCCTCTGGGGCCAACGTCCTGACTTTC.

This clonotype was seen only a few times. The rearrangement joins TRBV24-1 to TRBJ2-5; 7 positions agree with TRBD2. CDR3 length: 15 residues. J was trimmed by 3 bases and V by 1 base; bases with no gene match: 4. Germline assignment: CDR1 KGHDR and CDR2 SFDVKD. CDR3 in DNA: TGTGCCACCAGTGATTTTGGAGGGAGGGAAGAGACCCAGTACTTC. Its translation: CATSDFGGREETQYF.

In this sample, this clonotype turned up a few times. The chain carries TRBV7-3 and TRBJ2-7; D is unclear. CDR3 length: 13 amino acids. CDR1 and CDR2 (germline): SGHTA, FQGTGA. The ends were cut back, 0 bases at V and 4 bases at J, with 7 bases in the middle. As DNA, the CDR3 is TGTGCCAGCAGCTTAACAAAAGGGTACGAGCAGTACTTC. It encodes CASSLTKGYEQYF. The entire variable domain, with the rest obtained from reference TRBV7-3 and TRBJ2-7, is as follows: GAGVSQTPSNKVTEKGKYVELRCDPISGHTALYWYRQSLGQGPEFLIYFQGTGAADDSGLPNDRFFAVRPEGSVSTLKIQRTERGDSAVYLCASSLTKGYEQYFGPGTRLTVT.

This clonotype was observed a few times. The CDR3 loop reads CASSRTGSGGSSYNEQFF. CDR3 in DNA: TGTGCCAGCAGCCGGACAGGGTCTGGCGGCAGCTCCTACAATGAGCAGTTCTTC. This sequence joins TRBV13 and TRBJ2-1; TRBD1 matches 8 bases. J lost 0 bases, V lost 5 bases, and 12 bases had no gene match. The CDR3 length is 18 residues. CDR1 and CDR2 (germline): PRHDT, FYEKMQ (reference sequence).

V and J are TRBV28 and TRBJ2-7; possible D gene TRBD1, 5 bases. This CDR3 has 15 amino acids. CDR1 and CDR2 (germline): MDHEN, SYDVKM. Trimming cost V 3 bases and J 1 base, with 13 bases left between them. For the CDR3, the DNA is TGTGCCAGCAGTTTGACAGTCCCAGAATCCTACGAGCAGTACTTC. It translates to CASSLTVPESYEQYF.